This TCR beta chain stems from a study of regulatory T cells in long-lasting Graves disease. Whole-study results and caveats: Sharing of public clonotypes was greater in persistent patients (roughly 2,900) than in new patients (around 890).

About this clonotype: What it binds is not known.

CDR3-region Arm-PCR and iRepertoire HTBI primers produced the TCR beta libraries. From the multiplex PCR reads, TCRdb called clonotypes with MiXCR, one entry per CDR3 protein. Among about 460,000 distinct CDR3 sequences, 12% to 15% were seen once, and the ten largest hold around a sixth. In germline, CDR1 is MGHRA, CDR2 YSYEKL. The CDR3 spans 16 residues. V was cut by 4 bases and J by 3 bases, with 19 bases left in between. Sample time point: newly diagnosed GD, antithyroid drugs for less than 3 months. The TCR library was made from RNA that had been extracted from PBMCs in TRIzol. These data were also reused for a study on T cells in Graves' hyperthyroidism and ophthalmopathy.

This specimen consisted of peripheral blood mononuclear cells (PBMCs), obtained at new diagnosis, from a patient treated with antithyroid drugs. This receptor was identified in a woman between 50 and 59 years old with Graves disease. The chain combines TRBV4-1 with TRBJ2-7; D is possibly TRBD1 or TRBD2 (6 bases each). DNA of the CDR3: TGCGCCAGCAGCCCCCCCCCGGGGGCTCCTATCTACGAGCAGTACTTC. This sequence encodes CASSPPPGAPIYEQYF.